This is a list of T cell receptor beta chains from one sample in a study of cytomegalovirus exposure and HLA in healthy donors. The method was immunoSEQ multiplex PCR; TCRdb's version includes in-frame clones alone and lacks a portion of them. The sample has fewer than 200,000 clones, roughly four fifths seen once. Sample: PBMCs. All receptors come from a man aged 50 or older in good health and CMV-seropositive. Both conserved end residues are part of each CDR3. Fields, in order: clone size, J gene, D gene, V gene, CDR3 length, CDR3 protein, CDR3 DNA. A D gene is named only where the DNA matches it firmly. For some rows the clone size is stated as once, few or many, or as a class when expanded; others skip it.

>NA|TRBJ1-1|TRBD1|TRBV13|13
CASSPQQGAEAFF
TGTGCCAGCAGCCCGCAACAGGGGGCTGAAGCTTTCTTT
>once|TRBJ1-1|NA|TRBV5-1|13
CASSLAGSGGAFF
TGCGCCAGCAGCTTGGCCGGTTCGGGTGGTGCTTTCTTT
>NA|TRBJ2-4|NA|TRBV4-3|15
CASSQGSSAKNIQYF
TGCGCCAGCAGCCAAGGCAGTTCAGCCAAAAACATTCAGTACTTC
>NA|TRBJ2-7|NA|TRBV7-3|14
CASSLKGGAYEQYF
TGTGCCAGCAGCTTAAAAGGCGGGGCGTACGAGCAGTACTTC
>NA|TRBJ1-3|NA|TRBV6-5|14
CASSYSLSGNTIYF
TGTGCCAGCAGTTATTCACTCTCCGGAAACACCATATATTTT
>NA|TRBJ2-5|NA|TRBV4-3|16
CASSQNSHRLQETQYF
TGCGCCAGCAGCCAAAATAGCCACAGGCTCCAAGAGACCCAGTACTTC
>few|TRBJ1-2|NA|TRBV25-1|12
CASTGGAVGYTF
TGTGCCAGCACGGGAGGGGCAGTTGGCTACACCTTC
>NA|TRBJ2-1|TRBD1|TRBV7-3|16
CASSLTVGTGNNEQFF
TGTGCCAGCAGCTTAACGGTCGGGACAGGGAACAATGAGCAGTTCTTC
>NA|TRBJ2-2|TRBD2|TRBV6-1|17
CASSAPGLADNTGELFF
TGTGCCAGCAGTGCCCCGGGGCTAGCGGATAACACCGGGGAGCTGTTTTTT
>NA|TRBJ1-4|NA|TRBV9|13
CASRGAGDEKLFF
TGTGCCAGCCGGGGGGCAGGGGATGAAAAACTGTTTTTT
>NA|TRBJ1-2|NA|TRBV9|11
CASSVGDGYTF
TGTGCCAGCAGCGTAGGCGATGGCTACACCTTC
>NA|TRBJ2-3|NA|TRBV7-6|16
CASSSLPGSSTDTQYF
TGTGCCAGCAGCTCATTACCGGGTTCTAGCACAGATACGCAGTATTTT